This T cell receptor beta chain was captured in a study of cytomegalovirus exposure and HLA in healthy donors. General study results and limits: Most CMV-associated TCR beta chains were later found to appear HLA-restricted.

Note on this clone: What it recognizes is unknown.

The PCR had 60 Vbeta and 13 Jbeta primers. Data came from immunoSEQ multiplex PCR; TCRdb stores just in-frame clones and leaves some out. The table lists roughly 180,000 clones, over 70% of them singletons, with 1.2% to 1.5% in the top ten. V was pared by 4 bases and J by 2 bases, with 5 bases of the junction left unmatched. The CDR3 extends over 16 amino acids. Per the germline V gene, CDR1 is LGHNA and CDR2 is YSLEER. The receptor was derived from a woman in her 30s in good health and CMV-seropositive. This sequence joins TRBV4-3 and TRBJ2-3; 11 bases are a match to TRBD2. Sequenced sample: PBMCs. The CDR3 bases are TGCGCCAGCAGCCGGTCGGGACTAGCGGACACAGATACGCAGTATTTT. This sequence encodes CASSRSGLADTDTQYF.